Detailed here is one T cell receptor beta chain. The antigen remains undetermined. From germline, CDR1 is DFQATT and CDR2 SNEGSKA (reference sequence). The CDR3 consists of 14 residues. Trimming took 5 bases from V and 0 from J, leaving 10 bases between them. Fresh peripheral blood, about 10 ml of it, supplied the PBMCs. The data derive from a study of T cells in Graves' hyperthyroidism and ophthalmopathy. Notes on the study in general: Appearing also in blood were most of the thyroid clonotypes expanded above 0.001.

The investigators amplified TCR beta CDR3 regions from RNA transcripts. The HTBI primer set served for first-round RT-PCR of the TCR CDR3. TCRdb recomputed calls from the multiplex PCR reads with MiXCR, one row per CDR3 protein. The sample yields fewer than 350,000 distinct CDR3 sequences, 18% seen once. The chain carries TRBV20-1 and TRBJ1-4; D gene uncertain. The material sequenced was blood. The TCR comes from a woman aged 50 to 65 with Graves' hyperthyroidism. Written as DNA, the CDR3 is TGCAGTGCTGCCGAAACACCAACTAATGAAAAACTGTTTTTT. This sequence encodes CSAAETPTNEKLFF.